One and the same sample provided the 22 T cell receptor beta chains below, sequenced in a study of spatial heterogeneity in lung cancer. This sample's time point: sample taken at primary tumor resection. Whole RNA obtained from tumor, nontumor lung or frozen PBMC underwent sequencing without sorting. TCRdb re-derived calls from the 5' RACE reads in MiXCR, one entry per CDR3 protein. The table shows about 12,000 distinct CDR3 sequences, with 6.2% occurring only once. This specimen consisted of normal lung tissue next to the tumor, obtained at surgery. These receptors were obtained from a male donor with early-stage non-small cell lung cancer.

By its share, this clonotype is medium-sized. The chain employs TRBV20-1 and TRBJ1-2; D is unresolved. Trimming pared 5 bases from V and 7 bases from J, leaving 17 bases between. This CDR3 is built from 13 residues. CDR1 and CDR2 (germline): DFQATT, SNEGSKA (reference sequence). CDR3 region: CSAGLPGLSGYTF. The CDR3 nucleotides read TGCAGTGCTGGTCTACCGGGATTAAGTGGCTACACCTTC.

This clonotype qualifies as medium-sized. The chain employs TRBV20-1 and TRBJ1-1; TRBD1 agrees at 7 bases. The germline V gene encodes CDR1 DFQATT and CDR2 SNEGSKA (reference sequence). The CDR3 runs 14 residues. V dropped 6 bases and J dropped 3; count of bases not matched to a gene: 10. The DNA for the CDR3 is TGCAGTGCAGCGAAGGGGGCCGGGGACACTGAAGCTTTCTTT. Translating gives CSAAKGAGDTEAFF.

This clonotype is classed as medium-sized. DNA for the CDR3: TGTGCCAGCAGCTTAGAAGCAACTCCCACAGATACGCAGTATTTT. Amino acids: CASSLEATPTDTQYF. The chain carries TRBV7-2 and TRBJ2-3, with unresolved D. CDR1 and CDR2 (germline): SGHTA, FQGNSA. This CDR3 comprises 15 residues. V lost 1 base, J lost 2 bases, and 10 bases lay in between.

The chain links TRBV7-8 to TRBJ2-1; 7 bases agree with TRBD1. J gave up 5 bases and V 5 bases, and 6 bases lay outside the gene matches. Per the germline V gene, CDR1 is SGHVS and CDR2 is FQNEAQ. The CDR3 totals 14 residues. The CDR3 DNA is TGTGCCAGCAGCCCCAGGACAGGAAACAATGAGCAGTTCTTC. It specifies CASSPRTGNNEQFF.

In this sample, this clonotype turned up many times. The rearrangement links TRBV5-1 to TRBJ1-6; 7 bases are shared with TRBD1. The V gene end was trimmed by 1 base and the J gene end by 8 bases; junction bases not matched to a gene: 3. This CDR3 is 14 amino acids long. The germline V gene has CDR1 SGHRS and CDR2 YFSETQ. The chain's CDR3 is CASSLTGADSPLHF. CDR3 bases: TGCGCCAGCAGCTTGACAGGGGCGGATTCACCCCTCCACTTT.

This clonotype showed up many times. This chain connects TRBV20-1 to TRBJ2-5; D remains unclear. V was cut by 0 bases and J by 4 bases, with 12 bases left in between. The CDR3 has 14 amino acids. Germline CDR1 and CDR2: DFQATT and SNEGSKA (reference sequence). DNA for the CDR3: TGCAGTGCTAGAGACGGTAGCTCAGTAGAGACCCAGTACTTC. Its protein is CSARDGSSVETQYF.

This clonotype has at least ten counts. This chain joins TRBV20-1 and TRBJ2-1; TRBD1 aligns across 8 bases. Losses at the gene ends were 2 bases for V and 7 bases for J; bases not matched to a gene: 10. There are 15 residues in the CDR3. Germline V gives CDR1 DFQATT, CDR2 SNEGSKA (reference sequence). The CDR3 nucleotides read TGCAGTGCTAGAAGAGCAGGGGGCCCGGGAAATGAGCAGTTCTTC. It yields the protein CSARRAGGPGNEQFF.

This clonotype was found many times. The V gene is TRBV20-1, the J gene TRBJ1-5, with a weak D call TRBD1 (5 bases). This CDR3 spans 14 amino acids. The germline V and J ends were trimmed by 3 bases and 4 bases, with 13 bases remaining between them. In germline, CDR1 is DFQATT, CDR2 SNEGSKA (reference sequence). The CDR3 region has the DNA TGCAGTGCTAGGGTTTTTGCAGGGAATCAGCCCCAGCATTTT. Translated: CSARVFAGNQPQHF.

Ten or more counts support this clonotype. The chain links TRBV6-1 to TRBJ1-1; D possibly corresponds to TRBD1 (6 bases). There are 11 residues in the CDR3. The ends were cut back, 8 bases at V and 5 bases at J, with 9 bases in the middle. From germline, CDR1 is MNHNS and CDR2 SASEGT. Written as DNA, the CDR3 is TGTGCCAGCGACAGGACGACTGAAGCTTTCTTT. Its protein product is CASDRTTEAFF.

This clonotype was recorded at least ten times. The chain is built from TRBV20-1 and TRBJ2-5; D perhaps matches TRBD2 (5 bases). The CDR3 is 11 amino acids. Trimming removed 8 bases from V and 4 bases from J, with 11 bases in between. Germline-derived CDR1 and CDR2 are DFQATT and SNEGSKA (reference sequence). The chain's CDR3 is CSRREGETQYF. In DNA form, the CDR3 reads TGCAGTCGACGGGAAGGAGAGACCCAGTACTTC.

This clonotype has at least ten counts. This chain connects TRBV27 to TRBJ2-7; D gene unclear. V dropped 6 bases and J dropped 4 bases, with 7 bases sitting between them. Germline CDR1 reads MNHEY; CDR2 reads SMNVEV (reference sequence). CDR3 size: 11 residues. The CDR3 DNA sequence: TGTGCCAGCAGCACCCCTTACGAGCAGTACTTC. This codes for CASSTPYEQYF.

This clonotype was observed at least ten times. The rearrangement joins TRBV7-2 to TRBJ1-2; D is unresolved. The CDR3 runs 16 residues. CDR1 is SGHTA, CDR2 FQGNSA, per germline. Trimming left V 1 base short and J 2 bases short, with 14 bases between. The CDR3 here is CASSLGRKESNYGYTF. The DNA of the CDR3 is TGTGCCAGCAGCTTAGGAAGGAAGGAATCCAACTATGGCTACACCTTC.

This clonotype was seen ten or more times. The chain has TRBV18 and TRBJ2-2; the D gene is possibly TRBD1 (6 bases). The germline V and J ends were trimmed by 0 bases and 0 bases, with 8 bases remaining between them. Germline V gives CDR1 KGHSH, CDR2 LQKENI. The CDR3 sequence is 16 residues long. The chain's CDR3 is CASSPPGQSNTGELFF. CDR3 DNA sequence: TGTGCCAGCTCACCACCCGGACAGTCGAACACCGGGGAGCTGTTTTTT.

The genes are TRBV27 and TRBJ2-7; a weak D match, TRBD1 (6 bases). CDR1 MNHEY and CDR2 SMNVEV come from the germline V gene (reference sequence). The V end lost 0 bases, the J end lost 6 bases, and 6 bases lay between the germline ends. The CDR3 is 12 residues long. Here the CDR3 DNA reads TGTGCCAGCAGTTTATCAGGGGGCGAGCAGTACTTC. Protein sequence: CASSLSGGEQYF.

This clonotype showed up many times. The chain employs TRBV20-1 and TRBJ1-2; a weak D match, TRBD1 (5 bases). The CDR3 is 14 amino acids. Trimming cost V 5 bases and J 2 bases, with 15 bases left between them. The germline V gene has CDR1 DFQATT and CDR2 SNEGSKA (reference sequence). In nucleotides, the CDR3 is TGCAGTGCTGTGGGACGGATGCAAAACTATGGCTACACCTTC. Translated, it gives CSAVGRMQNYGYTF.

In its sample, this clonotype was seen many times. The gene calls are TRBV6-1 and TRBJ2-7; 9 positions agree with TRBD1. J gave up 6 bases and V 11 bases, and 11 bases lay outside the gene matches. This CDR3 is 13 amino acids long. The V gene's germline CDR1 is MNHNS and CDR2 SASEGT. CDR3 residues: CAGGTGNLGEQYF. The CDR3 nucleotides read TGTGCCGGAGGGACAGGGAACCTGGGCGAGCAGTACTTC.

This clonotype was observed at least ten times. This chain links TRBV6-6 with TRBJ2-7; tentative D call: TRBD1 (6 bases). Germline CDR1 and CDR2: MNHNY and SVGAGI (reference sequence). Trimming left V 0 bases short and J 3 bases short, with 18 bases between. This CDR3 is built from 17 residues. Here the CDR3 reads CASSYSNRVTLVYEQYF. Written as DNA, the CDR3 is TGTGCCAGCAGTTACTCGAACAGGGTGACCTTAGTCTACGAGCAGTACTTC.

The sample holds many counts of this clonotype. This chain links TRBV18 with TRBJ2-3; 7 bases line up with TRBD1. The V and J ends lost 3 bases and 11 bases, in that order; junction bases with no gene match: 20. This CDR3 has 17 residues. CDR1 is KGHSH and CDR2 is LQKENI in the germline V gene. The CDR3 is CASSPGRLSGQIGGQYF. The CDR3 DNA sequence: TGTGCCAGCTCACCGGGTAGACTTTCGGGACAGATCGGAGGGCAGTATTTT.

The CDR3 region has the DNA TGTGCCAGCAGCTTAGTGACTGAGTCAGATACGCAGTATTTT. Translation gives CASSLVTESDTQYF. The rearrangement joins TRBV7-2 to TRBJ2-3, with D unclear. Germline lookup yields CDR1 SGHTA and CDR2 FQGNSA. CDR3 length: 14 amino acids. V dropped 1 base and J dropped 4 bases, with 9 bases sitting between them.

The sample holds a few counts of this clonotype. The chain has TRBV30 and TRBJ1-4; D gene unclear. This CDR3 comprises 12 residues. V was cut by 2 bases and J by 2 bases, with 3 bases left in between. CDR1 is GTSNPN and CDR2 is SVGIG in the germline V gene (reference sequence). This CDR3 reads CAWSPTNEKLFF. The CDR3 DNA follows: TGTGCCTGGAGTCCCACTAATGAAAAACTGTTTTTT.

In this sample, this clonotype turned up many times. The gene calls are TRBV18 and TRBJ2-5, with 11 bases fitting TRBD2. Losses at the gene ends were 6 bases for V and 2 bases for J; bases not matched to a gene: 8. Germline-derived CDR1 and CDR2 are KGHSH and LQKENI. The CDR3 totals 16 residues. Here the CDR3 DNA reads TGTGCCAGCTCGTCCCCGGGACTAGCGGCTCAAGAGACCCAGTACTTC. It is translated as CASSSPGLAAQETQYF.

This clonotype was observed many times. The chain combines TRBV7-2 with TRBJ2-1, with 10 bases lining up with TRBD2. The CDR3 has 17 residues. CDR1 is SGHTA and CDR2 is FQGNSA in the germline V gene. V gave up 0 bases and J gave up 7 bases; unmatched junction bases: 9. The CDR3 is CASSLAGRASGSNEQFF. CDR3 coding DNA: TGTGCCAGCAGCTTAGCCGGTCGGGCTAGCGGGAGTAATGAGCAGTTCTTC. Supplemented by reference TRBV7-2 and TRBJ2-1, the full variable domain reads GAGVSQSPSNKVTEKGKDVELRCDPISGHTALYWYRQSLGQGLEFLIYFQGNSAPDKSGLPSDRFSAERTGGSVSTLTIQRTQQEDSAVYLCASSLAGRASGSNEQFFGPGTRLTVL.